This T cell receptor (beta chain) was documented in a study of TIL therapy for anti-PD-1-resistant metastatic lung cancer. Overall study: Most patients had lung adenocarcinoma; a handful of tumors were EGFR-mutant, two ALK-rearranged; half smoked currently or formerly.

The immunoSEQ assay was v3. TCRdb keeps only in-frame clones here, not all; method: immunoSEQ multiplex PCR. The sample includes about 50,000 clones, approximately 70% of them seen just once. With V trimmed by 4 bases and J by 0 bases, 3 bases remained unmatched. There are 14 residues in the CDR3. Germline CDR1 and CDR2: SGHRS and YFSETQ. With respect to this clone: Its specificity is not known.

Time point reported: pre-treatment sample, taken before nivolumab and TIL therapy. Most excised metastases sampled were pleural nodules or supraclavicular lymph nodes. Enrollment ran from October 2017 to early 2020. Study observations and caveats: TIL cultures after expansion showed higher clonality and lower diversity than baseline tumor (median about 6% vs 30%).

This sequence was found in a person aged 25 to 80 with non-small cell lung cancer. The chain combines TRBV5-1 with TRBJ2-7; TRBD1 matches at 8 bases. Sequencing used tumor tissue, obtained at baseline. CDR3 loop: CASSQDRVSYEQYF. CDR3 bases: TGCGCCAGCAGCCAGGACAGGGTCTCCTACGAGCAGTACTTC.